This is a list of T cell receptor beta chains from one sample in a study of shared clonotypes between healthy human individuals. Some clones are missing from TCRdb's copy, which holds only in-frame ones; the method was immunoSEQ multiplex PCR. The data hold millions of clones, with 85% to 95% observed a single time. Sequencing was carried out using naive CD4+ T cells sorted from blood. These receptors were taken from a man aged 18 to 29 in good health. Each CDR3 is given with its conserved first and last residue. A D gene is named only where the DNA matches it firmly.

v_call	j_call	d_call	cdr3_length	cdr3_aa
TRBV2	TRBJ1-1	.	13	CASSEALGIEAFF
TRBV5-6	TRBJ1-5	.	15	CASSLGQVRDQPQHF
TRBV30	TRBJ1-6	.	12	CAWARDNSPLHF
TRBV5-6	TRBJ1-5	.	13	CASSRTGNQPQHF
TRBV5-4	TRBJ1-1	.	14	CASSRSADNTEAFF
TRBV30	TRBJ2-5	.	15	CAWSLLGTNQETQYF
TRBV18	TRBJ2-1	.	14	CASSRGQTLDEQFF
TRBV2	TRBJ1-5	.	15	CASSLGLEGNQPQHF
TRBV9	TRBJ2-7	.	15	CASSVSSSPGYEQYF
TRBV4-3	TRBJ2-5	.	15	CASSQDLLAEETQYF
TRBV30	TRBJ1-1	TRBD1	12	CAWSGRDRGAFF
TRBV11-2	TRBJ2-5	.	15	CASSPVGQTQETQYF
TRBV5-1	TRBJ2-4	TRBD1	12	CASSDNRGPQYF
TRBV11-2	TRBJ2-2	TRBD1	15	CASSLGQGFAGELFF
TRBV7-2	TRBJ1-3	.	13	CASSLAGENTIYF
TRBV9	TRBJ2-5	.	16	CASSVGGSGSRETQYF
TRBV28	TRBJ1-6	.	15	CASTGRAVGNSPLHF
TRBV5-1	TRBJ1-6	.	16	CASSLGSSYVNSPLHF
TRBV30	TRBJ1-2	.	12	CAWSLGTVGYTF
TRBV6-1	TRBJ1-4	TRBD1	16	CASSDLGGQLNEKLFF
TRBV7-9	TRBJ2-2	TRBD1	16	CASSFVWTGAIGELFF
TRBV5-1	TRBJ1-4	TRBD1	15	CASSRGTELNEKLFF
TRBV19	TRBJ1-4	.	16	CASSVDTRANREKLFF
TRBV29-1	TRBJ2-1	TRBD2	13	CSGSWGEGNEQFF
TRBV5-1	TRBJ2-5	.	16	CASSLVGAPLQETQYF
TRBV4-1	TRBJ2-7	TRBD1	15	CASSQAGTGSYEQYF
TRBV30	TRBJ1-6	TRBD1	14	CAWSGRDSKSPLHF
TRBV30	TRBJ1-1	.	11	CAWGTSPEAFF
TRBV2	TRBJ1-3	.	16	CASHIGQLLSGNTIYF
TRBV28	TRBJ2-6	.	15	CASRQAITGANVLTF
TRBV28	TRBJ1-3	.	13	CASSFLSGNTIYF
TRBV10-1	TRBJ1-1	TRBD1	14	CASSLGQGSTEAFF
TRBV4-1	TRBJ2-7	.	14	CASSQPGVTYEQYF
TRBV27	TRBJ1-5	.	17	CASSSTLVHSSNQPQHF
TRBV30	TRBJ2-3	TRBD2	15	CAWSEGSGSSDTQYF
TRBV10-2	TRBJ1-1	TRBD1	14	CASSEGRQGNEAFF
TRBV19	TRBJ1-5	.	15	CASSIVQGANQPQHF
TRBV5-1	TRBJ2-6	TRBD1	19	CASSLVFPGQGSGANVLTF
TRBV6-1	TRBJ2-7	TRBD2	17	CASSGVAGGRYPAEQYF
TRBV5-1	TRBJ2-2	.	17	CASSLDTAGVDTGELFF
TRBV2	TRBJ1-1	.	14	CASRAGATNTEAFF
TRBV7-2	TRBJ2-1	.	17	CASSTKVSTFSYNEQFF
TRBV7-9	TRBJ1-1	.	14	CASSRQSGVTEAFF
TRBV10-3	TRBJ1-2	.	17	CAPPSGDGWNRNYGYTF
TRBV6-5	TRBJ1-4	TRBD1	15	CASSYRQGAVEKLFF
TRBV11-1	TRBJ2-3	TRBD2	16	CASSLRRLAGTDTQYF
TRBV6-1	TRBJ2-1	TRBD2	14	CASSASGNYNEQFF
TRBV5-4	TRBJ2-1	.	15	CASSLMRGSYNEQFF
TRBV4-1	TRBJ1-6	.	15	CASSQQGSYNSPLHF
TRBV7-9	TRBJ1-3	TRBD1	15	CASSRQGPSGNTIYF
TRBV6-1	TRBJ2-1	TRBD2	15	CASREGLGGFNEQFF
TRBV5-1	TRBJ2-7	TRBD2	14	CASNLGGLANEQYF